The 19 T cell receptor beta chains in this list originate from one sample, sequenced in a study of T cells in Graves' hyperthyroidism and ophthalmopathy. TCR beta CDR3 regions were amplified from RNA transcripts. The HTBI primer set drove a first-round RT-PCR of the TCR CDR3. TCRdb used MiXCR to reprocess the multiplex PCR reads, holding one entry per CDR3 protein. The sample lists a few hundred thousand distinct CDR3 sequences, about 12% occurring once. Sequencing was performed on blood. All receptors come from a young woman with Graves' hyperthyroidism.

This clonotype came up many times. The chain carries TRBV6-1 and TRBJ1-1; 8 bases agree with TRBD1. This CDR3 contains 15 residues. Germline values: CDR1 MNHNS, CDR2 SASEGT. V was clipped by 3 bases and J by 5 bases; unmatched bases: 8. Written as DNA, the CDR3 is TGTGCCAGCAGTGATAAAGGACAGGGCCGAACTGAAGCTTTCTTT. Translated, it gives CASSDKGQGRTEAFF.

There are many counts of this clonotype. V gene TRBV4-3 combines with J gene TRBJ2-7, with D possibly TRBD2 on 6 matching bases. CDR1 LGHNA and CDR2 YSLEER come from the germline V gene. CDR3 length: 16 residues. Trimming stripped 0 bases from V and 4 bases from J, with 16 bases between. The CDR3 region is CASSQDSEGQFYEQYF. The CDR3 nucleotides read TGCGCCAGCAGCCAAGATTCGGAGGGGCAATTTTACGAGCAGTACTTC.

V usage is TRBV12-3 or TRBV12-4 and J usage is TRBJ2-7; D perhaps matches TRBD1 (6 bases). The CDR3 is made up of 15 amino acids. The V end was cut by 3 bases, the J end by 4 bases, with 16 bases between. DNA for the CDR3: TGTGCCAGCAGTTTGGGGCAGGGGTTAGGGTACGAGCAGTACTTC. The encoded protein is CASSLGQGLGYEQYF.

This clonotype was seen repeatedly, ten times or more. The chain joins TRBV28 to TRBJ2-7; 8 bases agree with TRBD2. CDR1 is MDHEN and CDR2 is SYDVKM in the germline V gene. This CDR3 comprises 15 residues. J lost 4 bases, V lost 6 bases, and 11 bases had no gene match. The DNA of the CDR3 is TGTGCCAGCAGGGATGGAGGGAGCGGGGGTTACGAGCAGTACTTC. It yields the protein CASRDGGSGGYEQYF.

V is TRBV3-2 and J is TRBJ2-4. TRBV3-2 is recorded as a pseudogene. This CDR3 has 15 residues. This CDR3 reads CASSQAKRAKNIQYF. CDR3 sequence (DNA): TGTGCCAGCAGCCAAGCTAAGAGAGCCAAAAACATTCAGTACTTC.

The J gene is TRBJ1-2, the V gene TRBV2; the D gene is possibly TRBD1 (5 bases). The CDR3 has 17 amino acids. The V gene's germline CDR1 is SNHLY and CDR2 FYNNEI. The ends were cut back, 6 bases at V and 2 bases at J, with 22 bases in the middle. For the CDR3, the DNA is TGTGCCAGCAGGAACAGGATCACCCAAGGGGAAAACTATGGCTACACCTTC. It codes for CASRNRITQGENYGYTF.

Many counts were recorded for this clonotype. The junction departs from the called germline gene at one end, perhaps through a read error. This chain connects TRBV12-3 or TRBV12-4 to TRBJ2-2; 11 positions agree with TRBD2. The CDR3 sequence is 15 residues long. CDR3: CASSVAGGPAGELFF. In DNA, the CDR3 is TGTGCCAGCAGTGTAGCGGGAGGGCCAGCCGGGGAGCTGTTTTTT.

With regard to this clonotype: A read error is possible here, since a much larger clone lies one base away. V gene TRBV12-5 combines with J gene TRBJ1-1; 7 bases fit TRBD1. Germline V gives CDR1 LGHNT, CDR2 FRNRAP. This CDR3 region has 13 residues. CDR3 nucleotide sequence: TGTGCTAGTGGTTTAGAACAGGGGCAAGGAGCTCTCTTT. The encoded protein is CASGLEQGQGALF.

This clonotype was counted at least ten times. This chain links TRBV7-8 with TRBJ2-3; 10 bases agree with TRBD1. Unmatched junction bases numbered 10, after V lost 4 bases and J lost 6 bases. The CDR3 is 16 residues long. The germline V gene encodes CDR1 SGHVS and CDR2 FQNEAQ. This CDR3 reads CASSSQTSGQGDTQYF. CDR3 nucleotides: TGTGCCAGCAGCTCTCAGACTTCGGGACAGGGGGATACGCAGTATTTT.

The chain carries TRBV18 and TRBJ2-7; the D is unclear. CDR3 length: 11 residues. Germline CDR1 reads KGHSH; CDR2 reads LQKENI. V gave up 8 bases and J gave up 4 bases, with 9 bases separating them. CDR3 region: CASGFMYEQYF. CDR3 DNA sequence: TGTGCCAGCGGGTTCATGTACGAGCAGTACTTC.

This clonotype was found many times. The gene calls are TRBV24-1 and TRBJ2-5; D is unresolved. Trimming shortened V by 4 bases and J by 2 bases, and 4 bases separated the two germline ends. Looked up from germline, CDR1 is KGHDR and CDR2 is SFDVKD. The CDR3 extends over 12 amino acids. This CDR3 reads CATSDPQETQYF. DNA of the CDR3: TGTGCCACCAGTGACCCGCAAGAGACCCAGTACTTC.

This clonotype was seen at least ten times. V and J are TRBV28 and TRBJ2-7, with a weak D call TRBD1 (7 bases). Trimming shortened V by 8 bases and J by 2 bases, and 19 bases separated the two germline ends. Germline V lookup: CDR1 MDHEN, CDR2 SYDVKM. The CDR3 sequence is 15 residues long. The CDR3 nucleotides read TGTGCCAGCTCTAACGGGGGCCAGGGGGCCTACGAGCAGTACTTC. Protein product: CASSNGGQGAYEQYF.

The CDR3 is CSAPPSTPYNEQFF. The CDR3 nucleotides read TGCAGTGCTCCACCTTCGACGCCCTACAATGAGCAGTTCTTC. This sequence joins TRBV20-1 and TRBJ2-1; D is ambiguous. Germline V gene lookup returns CDR1 DFQATT and CDR2 SNEGSKA (reference sequence). The CDR3 loop spans 14 amino acids. Trimming took 5 bases from V and 2 from J, leaving 13 bases between them.

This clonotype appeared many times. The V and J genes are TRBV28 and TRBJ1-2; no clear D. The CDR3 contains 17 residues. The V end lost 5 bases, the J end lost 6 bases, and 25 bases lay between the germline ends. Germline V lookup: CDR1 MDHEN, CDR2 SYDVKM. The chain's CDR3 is CASSLPDLGSGRNGYTF. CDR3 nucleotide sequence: TGTGCCAGCAGTCTACCCGACTTAGGGTCTGGCCGGAATGGCTACACCTTC.

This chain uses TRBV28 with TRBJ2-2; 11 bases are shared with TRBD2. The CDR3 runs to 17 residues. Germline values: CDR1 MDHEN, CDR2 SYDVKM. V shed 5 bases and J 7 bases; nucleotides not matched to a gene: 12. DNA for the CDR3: TGTGCCAGCAGTGCAGCCTCTAGCGGGAGGAAGGACGGGGAGCTGTTTTTT. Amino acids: CASSAASSGRKDGELFF.

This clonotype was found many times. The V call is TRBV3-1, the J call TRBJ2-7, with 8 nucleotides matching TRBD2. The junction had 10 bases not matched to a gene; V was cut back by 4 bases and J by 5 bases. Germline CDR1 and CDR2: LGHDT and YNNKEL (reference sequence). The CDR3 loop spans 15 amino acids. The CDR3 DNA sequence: TGTGCCAGCAGCCGTAAGGGCGGGAGGTTTAACGAGCAGTACTTC. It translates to CASSRKGGRFNEQYF.

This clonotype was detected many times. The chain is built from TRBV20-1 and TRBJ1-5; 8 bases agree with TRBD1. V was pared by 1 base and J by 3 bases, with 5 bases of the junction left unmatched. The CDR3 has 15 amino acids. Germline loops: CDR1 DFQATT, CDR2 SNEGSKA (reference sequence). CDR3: CSARVETGDNQPQHF. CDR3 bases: TGCAGTGCTAGAGTTGAGACAGGGGACAATCAGCCCCAGCATTTT.

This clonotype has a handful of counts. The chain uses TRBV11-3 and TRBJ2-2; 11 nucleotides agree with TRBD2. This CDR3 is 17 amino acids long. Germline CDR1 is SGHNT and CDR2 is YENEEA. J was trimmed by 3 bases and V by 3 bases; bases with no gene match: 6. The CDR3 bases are TGTGCCAGCAGCTTTCTAGCGGGAGGTTTTGACACCGGGGAGCTGTTTTTT. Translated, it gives CASSFLAGGFDTGELFF.

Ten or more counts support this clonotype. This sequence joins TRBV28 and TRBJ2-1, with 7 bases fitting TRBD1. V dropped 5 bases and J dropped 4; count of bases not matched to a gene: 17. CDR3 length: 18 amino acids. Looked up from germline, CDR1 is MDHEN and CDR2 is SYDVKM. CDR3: CASSPSKLTGAQYNEQFF. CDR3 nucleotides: TGTGCCAGCAGTCCTTCAAAACTTACAGGGGCCCAGTACAATGAGCAGTTCTTC.